A single sample is the source of the 32 T cell receptor beta chains below, sequenced in a study of cytomegalovirus exposure and HLA in healthy donors. Vbeta (60) and Jbeta (13) primers were used in the PCR. Profiled with immunoSEQ multiplex PCR; TCRdb holds only in-frame clones, not every one. Found here are some 150,000 clones; the top ten clones hold 2% to 2.5%. The sequencing sample was made of PBMCs. The receptors stem from a woman aged 18-30 years in good health and CMV-seronegative.

This chain links TRBV7-9 with TRBJ1-4, with a weak D call TRBD1 (6 bases). CDR1 SEHNR and CDR2 FQNEAQ come from the germline V gene (reference sequence). V was cut by 7 bases and J by 4 bases, with 16 bases left in between. CDR3 length: 15 residues. This CDR3 reads CASTPHRASNEKLFF. Here the CDR3 DNA reads TGTGCCAGCACCCCGCACAGGGCTAGTAATGAAAAACTGTTTTTT.

The chain has TRBV27 and TRBJ2-7, with a weak D call TRBD2 (6 bases). CDR1 is MNHEY and CDR2 is SMNVEV in the germline V gene (reference sequence). V was cut by 3 bases and J by 2 bases, with 11 bases left in between. The CDR3 covers 14 residues. The CDR3 is CASSFNAGPYEQYF. CDR3 nucleotide sequence: TGTGCCAGCAGTTTCAATGCGGGGCCCTACGAGCAGTACTTC.

This chain joins TRBV30 and TRBJ2-3; 9 bases are shared with TRBD1. Germline V CDR1 and CDR2: GTSNPN, SVGIG (reference sequence). The CDR3 totals 16 residues. J gave up 5 bases and V 5 bases, and 14 bases lay outside the gene matches. This CDR3 is CAWESGTGNWGDTQYF. The CDR3, as DNA: TGTGCCTGGGAATCAGGGACAGGGAATTGGGGAGATACGCAGTATTTT.

The genes are TRBV5-1 and TRBJ2-2; possibly TRBD1 for D (5 bases). The V and J ends lost 0 bases and 4 bases respectively, with 13 bases between them. The germline V gene has CDR1 SGHRS and CDR2 YFSETQ. The CDR3 length is 16 residues. This CDR3 is CASSLDAGMGTGELFF. The DNA of the CDR3 is TGCGCCAGCAGCTTGGACGCAGGGATGGGCACCGGGGAGCTGTTTTTT.

This chain joins TRBV27 and TRBJ2-2; unclear D gene. The germline V and J ends were trimmed by 3 bases and 0 bases, with 8 bases remaining between them. This CDR3 has 15 amino acids. CDR1 is MNHEY, CDR2 SMNVEV, per germline (reference sequence). CDR3 nucleotide sequence: TGTGCCAGCAGTTTCGAGAGCGCGAACACCGGGGAGCTGTTTTTT. Its translation: CASSFESANTGELFF.

The V gene is TRBV30, the J gene TRBJ1-1, with 7 bases fitting TRBD1. Trimming removed 0 bases from V and 1 base from J; junction bases left unmatched: 5. The germline V gene encodes CDR1 GTSNPN and CDR2 SVGIG (reference sequence). This CDR3 is 15 amino acids long. For the CDR3, the DNA is TGTGCCTGGAGTGTACCCCGACAGGGGAACACTGAAGCTTTCTTT. Its translation is CAWSVPRQGNTEAFF.

The chain links TRBV7-2 to TRBJ1-1; D gene unclear. The V and J ends lost 5 bases and 5 bases respectively, with 15 bases between them. This CDR3 region has 14 residues. The germline V gene encodes CDR1 SGHTA and CDR2 FQGNSA. The CDR3 region is CASSPGGVRTEAFF. CDR3 DNA: TGTGCCAGCAGCCCCGGCGGGGTACGGACTGAAGCTTTCTTT.

J is TRBJ2-2 and V is TRBV2; tentatively, D is TRBD2 (5 bases). V lost 8 bases and J lost 4, with 20 bases in between. The CDR3 runs 16 residues. In germline, CDR1 is SNHLY, CDR2 FYNNEI. The CDR3 nucleotides are TGTGCCAGCCGTGTTATAACGGGGAAAGGCACCGGGGAGCTGTTTTTT. Its protein is CASRVITGKGTGELFF.

V and J are TRBV5-5 and TRBJ2-1, with no clear D. Germline V gene data show CDR1 as SGHKS and CDR2 as YYEKEE (reference sequence). V was clipped by 1 base and J by 2 bases, with 16 bases between them. The CDR3 loop spans 17 amino acids. This CDR3 is CASSLSPTRGAYNEQFF. For the CDR3, the DNA is TGTGCCAGCAGCTTGTCGCCCACACGCGGAGCCTACAATGAGCAGTTCTTC.

The chain combines TRBV9 with TRBJ2-3, with 9 bases aligning to TRBD2. Germline CDR1 is SGDLS and CDR2 is YYNGEE. V lost 0 bases to trimming and J lost 0 bases; unmatched junction nucleotides: 5. The CDR3 length is 17 residues. Written as DNA, the CDR3 is TGTGCCAGCAGCGTAGATAGCGGGAGATCCAGCACAGATACGCAGTATTTT. Translated, it gives CASSVDSGRSSTDTQYF.

The rearrangement joins TRBV30 to TRBJ2-1; TRBD1 agrees at 8 bases. The V gene's germline CDR1 is GTSNPN and CDR2 SVGIG (reference sequence). The ends lost 5 bases at V and 4 bases at J; junction bases unmatched: 7. The CDR3 sequence is 14 residues long. CDR3 residues: CAWSPGGAYNEQFF. CDR3 nucleotide sequence: TGTGCCTGGTCTCCAGGGGGCGCATACAATGAGCAGTTCTTC.

V usage is TRBV5-1 and J usage is TRBJ2-5; D ambiguous. V was pared by 5 bases and J by 5 bases, with 10 bases between. This CDR3 is 12 amino acids long. Germline CDR1 reads SGHRS; CDR2 reads YFSETQ. CDR3 sequence: CASRTFSETQYF. The CDR3 DNA follows: TGCGCCAGCAGGACTTTTTCGGAGACCCAGTACTTC.

J is TRBJ2-7 and V is TRBV19; possible D gene TRBD2, 6 bases. Trimming stripped 5 bases from V and 0 bases from J, with 11 bases between. CDR1 is LNHDA and CDR2 is SQIVND in the germline V gene (reference sequence). The CDR3 covers 14 residues. The CDR3 here is CASSGGVASYEQYF. DNA of the CDR3: TGTGCCAGTAGTGGAGGGGTGGCCTCCTACGAGCAGTACTTC.

This chain links TRBV12-5 with TRBJ1-1, with 8 bases matching TRBD1. The V segment lost 1 base and the J segment 4 bases; nucleotides outside the gene matches: 5. The CDR3 covers 15 residues. Germline values: CDR1 LGHNT, CDR2 FRNRAP. CDR3 protein: CASGLGTGYTTEAFF. In DNA form, the CDR3 reads TGTGCTAGTGGTTTGGGGACAGGGTATACCACTGAAGCTTTCTTT.

V gene TRBV5-1 combines with J gene TRBJ2-7; possible D gene TRBD2, 6 bases. In germline, CDR1 is SGHRS, CDR2 YFSETQ. The CDR3 is made up of 15 amino acids. Trimming shortened V by 7 bases and J by 3 bases, and 20 bases separated the two germline ends. The CDR3 bases are TGCGCCAGCTGGGACTTCGAGAGCGGATACTACGAGCAGTACTTC. Amino acid sequence: CASWDFESGYYEQYF.

The rearrangement links TRBV2 to TRBJ1-3, with D tentatively TRBD1 (5 bases). There are 15 residues in the CDR3. Trimming shortened V by 7 bases and J by 0 bases, and 13 bases separated the two germline ends. The germline CDR1 and CDR2 sequences are SNHLY and FYNNEI. For the CDR3, the DNA is TGTGCCAGCACCCCCGACAGCTACTCTGGAAACACCATATATTTT. This encodes CASTPDSYSGNTIYF.

The rearrangement joins TRBV7-9 to TRBJ2-7, with TRBD1 matching over 7 bases. Unmatched junction bases numbered 8, after V lost 1 base and J lost 2 bases. CDR3 length: 16 amino acids. The V gene's germline CDR1 is SEHNR and CDR2 FQNEAQ (reference sequence). CDR3: CASSLGGRQGAYEQYF. CDR3 sequence (DNA): TGTGCCAGCAGCTTAGGAGGTCGTCAGGGGGCCTACGAGCAGTACTTC.

V usage is TRBV29-1 and J usage is TRBJ2-3; D perhaps matches TRBD2 (7 bases). The CDR3 consists of 13 residues. The germline V and J ends were trimmed by 6 bases and 1 base, with 11 bases remaining between them. Germline V CDR1 and CDR2: SQVTM, ANQGSEA. The CDR3 coding sequence is TGCAGCGTGAGGGGGGGAGGCACAGATACGCAGTATTTT. It codes for CSVRGGGTDTQYF.

This chain uses TRBV6-6 with TRBJ2-5; 7 nucleotides line up with TRBD2. With V trimmed by 4 bases and J by 4 bases, 0 bases remained unmatched. This CDR3 has 12 residues. Per the germline V gene, CDR1 is MNHNY and CDR2 is SVGAGI (reference sequence). The CDR3 DNA reads TGTGCCAGCAGTTGGGGGGGAGAGACCCAGTACTTC. Translating it yields CASSWGGETQYF.

V is TRBV10-1 and J is TRBJ2-1; D may be TRBD2 (6 bases). V lost 6 bases to trimming and J lost 6 bases, with 27 bases between them. CDR3 size: 18 residues. Germline CDR1 and CDR2: WNHNN and SYGVQD (reference sequence). CDR3 amino acids: CASRTKGRTLRRGNEQFF. As DNA, the CDR3 is TGCGCCAGCAGGACTAAGGGACGGACGTTGAGGAGGGGCAATGAGCAGTTCTTC.

V gene TRBV5-5 combines with J gene TRBJ2-3, with D possibly being TRBD1 (6 bases). The CDR3 consists of 16 residues. V dropped 0 bases and J dropped 1 base, with 12 bases sitting between them. The V gene's germline CDR1 is SGHKS and CDR2 YYEKEE (reference sequence). The CDR3 DNA reads TGTGCCAGCAGCTTGGGGGGGCGCGGTGGCACAGATACGCAGTATTTT. Protein: CASSLGGRGGTDTQYF.

The genes are TRBV9 and TRBJ2-3; a possible D gene is TRBD2 (5 bases). The germline V gene encodes CDR1 SGDLS and CDR2 YYNGEE. V was trimmed by 3 bases and J by 3 bases, leaving 8 bases between them. This CDR3 spans 13 amino acids. The CDR3 reads CASSGSVTDTQYF. The CDR3 DNA follows: TGTGCCAGCAGCGGTAGCGTTACAGATACGCAGTATTTT.

V is TRBV9 and J is TRBJ2-1; D is perhaps TRBD2 (5 bases). Trimming took 3 bases from V and 2 from J, leaving 9 bases between them. Germline V gene lookup returns CDR1 SGDLS and CDR2 YYNGEE. The CDR3 sequence is 14 residues long. CDR3 sequence: CASSGGQTYNEQFF. The DNA of the CDR3 is TGTGCCAGCAGCGGAGGGCAAACCTACAATGAGCAGTTCTTC.

This chain joins TRBV28 and TRBJ1-5; D might be TRBD1 (6 bases). The V end was cut by 6 bases, the J end by 6 bases, with 18 bases between. Germline loops: CDR1 MDHEN, CDR2 SYDVKM. The CDR3 is 15 residues long. The CDR3 here is CASSHPRGGGQPQHF. The CDR3 region has the DNA TGTGCCAGCAGCCACCCGAGAGGGGGGGGTCAGCCCCAGCATTTT.

CDR3 residues: CAISESGQGTGANVLTF. CDR3 sequence (DNA): TGTGCCATCAGTGAGTCGGGACAGGGTACCGGGGCCAACGTCCTGACTTTC. V usage is TRBV10-3 and J usage is TRBJ2-6; 9 nucleotides agree with TRBD1. Per the germline V gene, CDR1 is ENHRY and CDR2 is SYGVKD. This CDR3 contains 17 residues. The junction had 4 bases not matched to a gene; V was cut back by 0 bases and J by 4 bases.

The gene calls are TRBV5-4 and TRBJ2-5; perhaps TRBD2 as D (6 bases). There are 15 residues in the CDR3. Germline V gives CDR1 SGHNT, CDR2 YYREEE (reference sequence). The ends were cut back, 4 bases at V and 2 bases at J, with 15 bases in the middle. CDR3: CASSQRQAGQETQYF. The CDR3 nucleotides are TGTGCCAGCAGCCAACGCCAGGCGGGGCAAGAGACCCAGTACTTC.

V gene TRBV30 combines with J gene TRBJ1-2; TRBD1 aligns across 7 bases. Trimming cost V 4 bases and J 0 bases; bases outside gene matches: 2. The CDR3 is 13 residues long. Germline CDR1 is GTSNPN and CDR2 is SVGIG (reference sequence). CDR3 region: CAWKDRANYGYTF. The CDR3 DNA sequence: TGTGCCTGGAAAGACAGGGCTAACTATGGCTACACCTTC.

J is TRBJ2-7 and V is TRBV5-4, with 7 bases aligning to TRBD2. Germline lookup yields CDR1 SGHNT and CDR2 YYREEE (reference sequence). V lost 0 bases, J lost 4 bases, and 16 bases stayed unmatched. The CDR3 has 18 residues. In DNA form, the CDR3 reads TGTGCCAGCAGCTTGGACGTAAGCGCGGGAGTCATTTCTTACGAGCAGTACTTC. This gives the protein CASSLDVSAGVISYEQYF.

In the case of this clone: A junction boundary mismatches the germline segment, possibly from a read error. CDR3 nucleotide sequence: TGTGTCTGGACTACTCCCCTGGGAGGAGGGGGCGATGGCTACACCTTC. Protein product: CVWTTPLGGGGDGYTF. This rearrangement joins TRBV30 to TRBJ1-2, with 7 bases lining up with TRBD1. This CDR3 region has 16 residues. Germline V gene lookup returns CDR1 GTSNPN and CDR2 SVGIG (reference sequence).

The V and J genes are TRBV7-9 and TRBJ2-3; a possible D gene is TRBD2 (6 bases). Between the trimmed V and J ends, which lost 2 bases and 2 bases, there was a span of 14 bases. This CDR3 contains 16 residues. Germline CDR1 SEHNR, CDR2 FQNEAQ (reference sequence). CDR3 in DNA: TGTGCCAGCAGCTTACCATCTAGCGAGACCACAGATACGCAGTATTTT. This codes for CASSLPSSETTDTQYF.

The rearrangement links TRBV5-4 to TRBJ2-7; TRBD2 matches at 11 bases. Germline lookup yields CDR1 SGHNT and CDR2 YYREEE (reference sequence). The CDR3 runs 18 residues. J gave up 4 bases and V 2 bases, and 14 bases lay outside the gene matches. CDR3: CASSLGGQLAGGGYEQYV. The DNA of the CDR3 is TGTGCCAGCAGCTTAGGAGGACAGCTAGCGGGAGGTGGATACGAGCAGTACGTC.

The chain employs TRBV7-8 and TRBJ1-5; D remains unclear. There are 15 residues in the CDR3. Germline V gene sequence: CDR1 SGHVS, CDR2 FQNEAQ. V lost 3 bases to trimming and J lost 4 bases, with 13 bases between them. Written as DNA, the CDR3 is TGTGCCAGCAGCTTTGAGGTGTCCACAAATCAGCCCCAGCATTTT. Translation: CASSFEVSTNQPQHF.